This T cell receptor beta chain was identified in a study of identical twins (dated by TCRdb to the mid-2010s). With respect to the entire study: The study deep-sequenced TCR alpha and beta repertoires from monozygotic twins, unrelated adults of various ages and cord blood to test whether fetal clonotypes persist. To rule out contamination, replicate twin experiments were performed at different times with different library preparation protocols. The paper's findings and limits, for the study overall: Invariant T cells such as MAIT and iNKT could partly confound zero-insertion analyses, though diverse VJ usage argued against this for most clonotypes. In monozygotic twins, out-of-frame TCR alpha sharing was systematically underestimated by recombination models, although the models agreed with sharing between unrelated individuals. Compared with coincidental sharing between unrelated individuals, out-of-frame TCR alpha sequences shared between twins showed an excess of sequences with low generation probability. Conclusions relied on cross-sectional statistical analysis, since the same donors could not be followed over many years. In beta out-of-frame sequences, excess twin sharing was weaker, because having fewer shared sequences lowered the signal-to-noise ratio. Fewer insertions were carried by abundant cord blood beta clonotypes; a weaker similar trend was observed in young adult naive repertoires, while no such trend was observed in memory repertoires.

Receptor amplification or capture employed 5' RACE. The data were produced on an Illumina HiSeq 2000. A universal primer binding site was added through template switching, and the final cDNA carried a unique molecular identifier so that TCR cDNA molecules could be counted accurately. Specific primers in the conserved constant-segment region were used to synthesize first-strand cDNA for the TCR alpha and beta chains. To control for contamination, every cDNA library carried two barcodes: a SMART-Mk sample barcode plus Illumina barcodes. TruSeq adapter sequences and Illumina sample barcodes were added in two successive PCR steps. The Illumina HiSeq platform was used with custom primers to sequence TCR alpha and beta cDNA libraries. The authors processed their data as follows. Unique molecular identifiers were extracted from raw reads with MiGEC, and CDR3 positions were determined with MiXCR. For each individual, recombination models were inferred using an EM algorithm with the repgenHMM and IGoR tools. Shared clonotype analysis was performed with the tcR package in R, normalizing sharing by the product of cloneset sizes. To study raw recombination without the effects of thymic and clonal selection, out-of-frame nonproductive sequences were analyzed. The public reads were reanalyzed by TCRdb: fastp trimming at Q25, MiXCR alignment, in-frame beta chains only. Under each unique CDR3 protein, matching rows form one entry showing the most common genes and DNA. The V and J calls come from TCRdb's annotation, not from the publication. Present in this sample are 1.5 million or so distinct CDR3 sequences, about 32% of which were seen just once. Roughly 0.3% of the sample belongs to the ten largest clones.

Spanning cysteine to phenylalanine, the CDR3 consists of 15 amino acids. Only the CDR3 DNA is retained, 45 bases long and in frame from the first base. According to the germline V gene, CDR1 reads ENHRY and CDR2 reads SYGVKD. Here V drops 11 bases and J drops 2 bases, and the junction holds 12 bases not matched to any gene. All donors were healthy Caucasians. Turning to this clonotype: Its antigen remains unidentified. The record has no base qualities; no much larger clone is one base away.

The source is a newborn girl in good health. The sample comprised cord blood. The chain is assembled from TRBV10-3 and TRBJ2-7; the junction holds 10 bases that match TRBD1. The encoded CDR3 is CAARFGDRGPYEQYF. The bases read TGTGCCGCCCGATTCGGGGACAGGGGCCCCTACGAGCAGTACTTC.